Ten or more counts support the clone carrying this TCR beta chain. The antigen remains undetermined. This sample stems from a study of T cell repertoires in cytomegalovirus infection. Study-level information: Well-studied HLA-B-restricted epitopes and recently identified HLA-C-restricted epitopes of CMV were both used in the study. Public TCR beta signatures were indicative of both CMV infection and a matching HLA type. General study points: CMV-specific TCR beta clonotypes restricted by HLA-C dominated the ex vivo response. Totalled public TCR beta family frequency picked out people who carried CMV plus the relevant HLA.

Trimming cost V 4 bases and J 0 bases, with 11 bases left between them. The CDR3 is 15 residues long. Germline V gene data show CDR1 as SGHVS and CDR2 as FQNEAQ. TCRdb reprocessed the reads via MiXCR and lists one record per CDR3 protein. The sample records some 480,000 distinct CDR3 sequences, 33% being singletons. V is TRBV7-8 and J is TRBJ2-3; unclear D gene. The TCR originated in a human donor in good health (CMV status not recorded). Some clones in this sample may be carry-over from other donors' samples. Sequencing was performed on cultured PBMCs, taken from culture after CMV antigen stimulation. The CDR3 is CASSSDPSSTDTQYF. The DNA for the CDR3 is TGTGCCAGCAGCTCGGACCCATCTAGCACAGATACGCAGTATTTT. The variable domain in full, with the rest retrieved from reference TRBV7-8 and TRBJ2-3, is GAGVSQSPRYKVAKRGQDVALRCDPISGHVSLFWYQQALGQGPEFLTYFQNEAQLDKSGLPSDRFFAERPEGSVSTLKIQRTQQEDSAVYLCASSSDPSSTDTQYFGPGTRLTVL.